This record covers a single T cell receptor (beta chain). The antigen this receptor binds is unknown. No base-level quality is on record; no much larger clone is a single base apart. This entry comes from a study of cytomegalovirus exposure and HLA in healthy donors (dated by TCRdb to between 2016 and 2019). For context, the study as a whole: According to an earlier analysis of 550 to 750 of the donors, about 179 million T cells yielded 117 million unique TCR beta sequences and 276 Gb of sequence data. Among around 400 genotyped donors of the cohort, an average of roughly 230,000 unique TCR beta nucleotide sequences was sequenced per donor, of which roughly 17% were non-productive. In a later genetic analysis, genome-wide SNP genotypes for about three fifths of the 666 donors were used, and that subset was treated as a discovery cohort. Rather than using new phenotypic data, the later analysis identified candidate immune exposures from TCR beta sequences and from how often those sequences occurred across donors. High-throughput TCR immunosequencing, statistical association of individual TCRs with disease status, and machine learning were combined to predict cytomegalovirus infection status. The number of typed donors differed by locus: roughly 620-640 for A, B, C, DRB1 and DQB1; approximately 520 for DQA1; around 610 for DPA1; and some 470 for DPB1. An earlier analysis of nearly 600 of the donors applied high-throughput TCR beta sequencing to assess whether each TCR beta V gene segment acted as functional or pseudogenic. About five DR-DQ haplotypes were treated as single units for association and clustering because of strong linkage in the cohort. The aim of the study was to test whether cataloging public T cell receptors could identify signatures of past pathogen exposure. Donor age, sex, ethnicity and CMV serostatus were compiled alongside the repertoire data. An early release covering some 640 HLA-typed donors comprised about 310 gigabases of sequencing data and 85 million to 100 million unique TCR sequences. All discovery cohort repertoires had been generated using a single sequencing platform. The genetic ancestry cluster associated with self-reported Caucasian donors included 81% of the roughly 400 genotyped donors. The T cell repertoires of several hundred subjects were profiled by immunosequencing and related to cytomegalovirus serostatus. Class I and class II HLA loci were covered by the typing at four-digit resolution. A later analysis re-examined previously published TCR beta repertoires from about 700 donors and added high-resolution HLA genotyping to investigate patterns of TCR occurrence. A separate validation cohort of about 110 different subjects was used in addition to the roughly 620-subject first cohort.

Study-wide conclusions, independent of this receptor: A later analysis found that HLA-associated TCR beta chains were more clonally expanded and had lower generation probabilities than equally common non-associated chains. A cluster of highly shared sequence variants was judged likely to represent a technical artifact of the sequencing pipeline. In a later genetic analysis, fewer N-insertions in productive TCRs were reported among donors in an Asian-associated ancestry cluster than the roughly 710-donor mean. When HLA alleles, especially DR and DQ, strongly co-occurred, TCR associations were difficult to assign to individual alleles. Sequencing depth was assumed to be roughly uniform across donors in the presence/absence analyses, though that assumption may not hold. While some public TCRs were present in many individuals, most TCR sequences turned up only very rarely across donors. A later analysis associated about 17,000 TCR beta sequences with specific HLA alleles at a false discovery rate of 0.05. The authors suggested that the approach could potentially be generalized to other disease states and immunological phenotypes. Some IMGT-functional V segments, including TRBV6-2 and TRBV6-3, could not be told apart with the 87-base-pair reads, so those segments were excluded. Because counts were too low, seventeen rarely observed V segments, including chromosome 9 orphons, were left out of the earlier analysis of 587 of the donors. A further reported finding was that TCR beta sequences accurately predicted the HLA-A and HLA-B alleles for most subjects in the first cohort. Correlated functional status among segregating V segments might reflect linkage disequilibrium, but an unknown experimental factor could not be ruled out. In both the original and validation cohorts, the classifier was reported to diagnose cytomegalovirus status with high specificity and sensitivity. According to a later analysis, most CMV-associated TCR beta chains appeared to be HLA-restricted, and the HLA associations seemed to be driven largely by CMV exposure. In vitro tests confirmed that a few of the cytomegalovirus-associated TCR beta chains recognize cytomegalovirus antigens. Because some donors lacked HLA typing at each locus, the association tests relied only on the typed subset. A later analysis found that TCR association rates varied across HLA loci, with DRB1 alleles showing the most associated TCRs and HLA-C alleles the fewest. The study gave a list of under 200 TCR beta chains associated with cytomegalovirus. Broadly in line with IMGT annotations, most TCR beta V segments showed up in productive rearrangements about 87% or about 30% of the time in an earlier analysis of under 700 of the donors. Immune exposure information for the cohort was limited to CMV serostatus. V-gene and J-gene trimming of TCR beta chains was associated with a missense DCLRE1C variant in a later genetic analysis, and the association was replicated in an independent cohort. Only TCR beta chains were sequenced in this cohort, and the absence of alpha or paired-chain data limited detectable features. A later analysis reported that several top co-occurrence clusters appeared linked to parvovirus B19, influenza, CMV and Epstein-Barr virus.

The CDR3, from cysteine to phenylalanine, totals 19 residues. The retained sequence is limited to the CDR3, 57 bases, with the frame set at the first base. CDR1 and CDR2 are read off the germline V gene as SGHTA and FQGNSA. V ends up 4 bases short and J 2 bases short, with an unmatched junction base count of 16. The cohort comprised 550 to 700 healthy bone marrow donors. At the time of sampling, all cohort members were nominally healthy, though unrecorded immune exposures were likely present. The donor tested CMV seronegative and was one of the 352 seronegative cohort members. A peripheral blood sample was collected from each donor, and TCR beta sequencing was performed on peripheral blood mononuclear cells. Genomic DNA was extracted from the blood cell samples with the Qiagen DNeasy Blood Extraction Kit. Library construction relied on the immunoSEQ multiplex PCR assay. For the multiplex PCR, a mixture combining 60 forward primers for TCR Vbeta segments and 13 reverse primers for TCR Jbeta segments was used. The CDR3 region of rearranged TCR beta genes was amplified from genomic DNA by a multiplex PCR assay. On the Illumina HiSeq System, the amplified TCR beta libraries were sequenced as 87-base-pair reads. From the authors' description of their analysis: Across the 670 or so repertoires, a later analysis counted 60 million to 90 million unique TCR beta chains, about 10 million of which were shared by at least two donors. Raw reads were error-corrected and collapsed into unique sequences with a nearest-neighbor algorithm that merged closely related sequences to remove PCR and sequencing errors. CDR3 sequences were aligned to IMGT reference sequences to assign V, D and J gene segments. Each retained sequence needed at least a six-nucleotide match to both a V gene segment and a J gene segment. A rearrangement counted as productive if the CDR3 had no stop codons and remained in frame with V and J, and every other rearrangement counted as non-productive. CDR3 was defined according to IMGT convention as the region running from the second conserved V-encoded cysteine to the conserved J-encoded phenylalanine. Sequences without an unambiguous match to a single V gene segment were excluded from the earlier analysis of several hundred of the donors. An earlier analysis of several hundred of the donors called V segments functional above 56.7% productive rearrangements and segregating when the between-donor standard deviation exceeded 5%. A statistical classification framework was built for diagnosing cytomegalovirus status from the catalog of TCR beta chain sequences. V and J gene assignment, in a later analysis, came from comparing TCR nucleotide sequences with IMGT/GENE-DB human TR gene sequences. A later analysis assigned CDR3 sequences and most-parsimonious VDJ recombination scenarios with the TCRdist pipeline. In a later analysis, each TCR beta chain was defined by its CDR3 amino acid sequence together with its V-gene family, and reads lacking a unique V-gene family were excluded. To address suspected cross-contamination and a sequencing artifact, a later analysis removed around 590 highly shared, low-generation-probability nucleotide sequences. For each public chain, a later analysis derived a clonal expansion index from normalized ranks of inferred template counts within each repertoire. Generation probabilities in a later analysis came from a VDJ recombination model fitted to out-of-frame rearrangements, and those results were checked against IGoR. Hypergeometric tests were used in a later analysis to score TCR-TCR, TCR-HLA and TCR-CMV co-occurrence, with a repertoire-size bias correction applied to the TCR pairs. False discovery rates were estimated in a later analysis by permuting HLA or CMV assignments 20 times. In a later analysis, co-occurring TCRs were grouped using DBSCAN, and TCRdist sequence similarity was added for clustering within HLA-allele-positive subsets. Repertoires with fewer than 30,000 or more than 120,000 public chains, plus five repertoires with anomalous nucleotide sharing, were excluded from co-occurrence clustering. The table was pulled from immuneACCESS by TCRdb, which kept in-frame rearrangements only. Such tables lose some clones; where checked, under half of the loss comes from unresolved V genes, and the rest has no known cause. D and trimming were read from the DNA, whereas the V and J calls and clone size are those reported in that table. This sample gives approximately 86,000 clones in total; about 70% of them show up just once. The top ten constitute just over 8% of the sample.

Here the chain combines TRBV7-2 and TRBJ2-5, and 10 bases in between align with TRBD2. Sequenced material: PBMCs. The source of this sequence is a man in his sixties in good health and CMV-seronegative. The bases are TGTGCCAGCAGCTCCTTAGCGGGGGGCCTCGACTTTCCACAAGAGACCCAGTACTTC. Translated, it reads CASSSLAGGLDFPQETQYF. Full variable domain (CDR3 extended with the reference TRBV7-2 and TRBJ2-5 proteins): GAGVSQSPSNKVTEKGKDVELRCDPISGHTALYWYRQSLGQGLEFLIYFQGNSAPDKSGLPSDRFSAERTGGSVSTLTIQRTQQEDSAVYLCASSSLAGGLDFPQETQYFGPGTRLLVL.